These T cell receptor beta chains were read from a single sample in a study of T-cell memory formation after mild COVID-19. A single record per CDR3 protein comes from TCRdb applying MiXCR to the 5' RACE reads. Here the sample spans approximately 340,000 distinct CDR3 sequences, roughly 13% being singletons. The sequenced material came from PBMCs or a T cell subset sorted from them (not recorded which). These receptors were collected from a man between 18 and 35 years old who had mild COVID-19 (a few samples of this study predate the infection). Cell type and time point are not known. Both conserved end residues are part of each CDR3. A D gene is named only where the DNA matches it firmly. The size entry is marked missing in some rows and otherwise reads once, few, many or a size class.

d_gene: TRBD1
j_gene: TRBJ2-3
abundance: many
len: 16
v_gene: TRBV7-9
CDR3aa: CASSPHPTGAADTQYF
CDR3nt: TGTGCCAGCAGCCCCCACCCAACAGGGGCGGCAGATACGCAGTATTTT

d_gene: NA
j_gene: TRBJ2-3
abundance: few
len: 15
v_gene: TRBV7-2
CDR3aa: CASSLVFVSTDTQYF
CDR3nt: TGTGCCAGCAGCTTAGTCTTTGTCAGCACAGATACGCAGTATTTT

d_gene: TRBD2
j_gene: TRBJ2-1
abundance: NA
len: 14
v_gene: TRBV6-2/TRBV6-3
CDR3aa: CASSWGDYYNEQFF
CDR3nt: TGTGCCAGCAGTTGGGGGGACTATTACAATGAGCAGTTCTTC

d_gene: NA
j_gene: TRBJ1-5
abundance: NA
len: 16
v_gene: TRBV20-1
CDR3aa: CSARDPQAHSNQPQHF
CDR3nt: TGCAGTGCTAGAGATCCCCAGGCCCATAGCAATCAGCCCCAGCATTTT

d_gene: TRBD1
j_gene: TRBJ2-6
abundance: few
len: 14
v_gene: TRBV5-5
CDR3aa: CASIISMTGAVLTF
CDR3nt: TGTGCCAGCATCATCTCAATGACAGGGGCGGTCCTGACTTTC

d_gene: NA
j_gene: TRBJ2-1
abundance: NA
len: 14
v_gene: TRBV6-6
CDR3aa: CASSYGAQTVEQFF
CDR3nt: TGTGCCAGCAGTTACGGGGCCCAGACCGTCGAGCAGTTCTTC

d_gene: NA
j_gene: TRBJ2-1
abundance: few
len: 16
v_gene: TRBV7-2
CDR3aa: CASSAPEVSSYNEQFF
CDR3nt: TGTGCCAGCAGCGCCCCTGAGGTTAGCTCCTACAATGAGCAGTTCTTC

d_gene: NA
j_gene: TRBJ2-1
abundance: NA
len: 16
v_gene: TRBV12-3/TRBV12-4
CDR3aa: CASSLVWEVAYNEQFF
CDR3nt: TGTGCCAGCAGTTTAGTGTGGGAGGTTGCCTACAATGAGCAGTTCTTC

d_gene: TRBD2
j_gene: TRBJ2-2
abundance: few
len: 20
v_gene: TRBV4-3
CDR3aa: CASSQDLGLAGGLPTGELFF
CDR3nt: TGCGCCAGCAGCCAAGATCTGGGACTAGCGGGGGGCCTCCCAACCGGGGAGCTGTTTTTT

d_gene: TRBD1
j_gene: TRBJ2-1
abundance: many
len: 14
v_gene: TRBV6-5
CDR3aa: CASRRRTTGDEQFF
CDR3nt: TGTGCCAGCAGACGCCGAACAACAGGGGATGAGCAGTTCTTC

d_gene: NA
j_gene: TRBJ2-5
abundance: many
len: 14
v_gene: TRBV4-2
CDR3aa: CASSQGQGEETQYF
CDR3nt: TGTGCCAGCAGCCAGGGACAAGGGGAAGAGACCCAGTACTTC

d_gene: NA
j_gene: TRBJ1-6
abundance: NA
len: 16
v_gene: TRBV7-2
CDR3aa: CASSLDRTAYNSPLHF
CDR3nt: TGTGCCAGCAGCTTAGACAGAACAGCCTATAATTCACCCCTCCACTTT

d_gene: TRBD1
j_gene: TRBJ2-7
abundance: few
len: 15
v_gene: TRBV7-9
CDR3aa: CASSPWDRVWDEQYF
CDR3nt: TGTGCCAGCAGCCCCTGGGACAGGGTCTGGGACGAGCAGTACTTC

d_gene: NA
j_gene: TRBJ1-2
abundance: NA
len: 15
v_gene: TRBV5-8
CDR3aa: CASNMRGSPYYGYTF
CDR3nt: TGTGCCAGCAACATGAGGGGCAGCCCCTACTATGGCTACACCTTC

d_gene: TRBD2
j_gene: TRBJ2-7
abundance: NA
len: 15
v_gene: TRBV10-3
CDR3aa: CAIRPPGLAADEQYF
CDR3nt: TGTGCCATCAGACCTCCGGGACTAGCGGCGGACGAGCAGTACTTC

d_gene: TRBD1
j_gene: TRBJ1-1
abundance: few
len: 13
v_gene: TRBV12-3/TRBV12-4
CDR3aa: CASSVDRVTEAFF
CDR3nt: TGTGCCAGCAGTGTGGACAGGGTGACTGAAGCTTTCTTT

d_gene: NA
j_gene: TRBJ1-5
abundance: many
len: 16
v_gene: TRBV7-2
CDR3aa: CASSLEAGYSNQPQHF
CDR3nt: TGTGCCAGCAGCTTAGAGGCAGGCTATAGCAATCAGCCCCAGCATTTT

d_gene: NA
j_gene: TRBJ2-5
abundance: NA
len: 15
v_gene: TRBV15
CDR3aa: CATSRDHSTGETQYF
CDR3nt: TGTGCCACCAGCAGAGATCATTCTACAGGAGAGACCCAGTACTTC